This T cell receptor (beta chain) was found in a study of PD-1 blockade in mismatch repair-deficient tumors. Study observations and caveats: Tumor-resident clones, often undetectable pretreatment in blood, expanded then contracted after pembrolizumab.

A word on this clone: Its antigen is currently unknown.

Using immunoSEQ multiplex PCR, the repertoire was profiled, and TCRdb retains in-frame clones only, with some absent. The sample yields some 15,000 clones, just over 85% seen once. The CDR3 totals 15 residues. Germline CDR1 is MNHEY and CDR2 is SVGAGI. The J segment lost 2 bases and the V segment lost 2 bases, leaving 2 bases of the junction unmatched. Sample time point: identical roughly 10-day culture without peptide (control). Cells were stimulated 10 to 11 days with each of over five ELISpot-reactive neoantigens. This clonotype was sampled from an adult with mismatch repair-deficient cancer. Specimen: cells cultured in vitro, collected from a patient treated with pembrolizumab. The chain carries TRBV6-5 and TRBJ2-1; TRBD1 matches 8 bases. The CDR3 DNA reads TGTGCCAGCAGTTACGACAGGGGCCCCTACAATGAGCAGTTCTTC. It yields the protein CASSYDRGPYNEQFF.